This is a list of T cell receptor beta chains from one sample in a study of Ad26.COV2.S vaccination and SARS-CoV-2 variants. Repertoires were generated with immunoSEQ multiplex PCR, while TCRdb's copy carries only in-frame clones and drops some. The data hold some 180,000 clones, with 87% observed a single time. The material was peripheral blood, obtained after recovery from COVID-19. These receptors were obtained from a human donor who had recovered from COVID-19. Each CDR3 is given with its conserved first and last residue. The D gene is left open where the match is weak. A row's size may be missing; if present it is once, few, many or a size class.

clone_size j_call v_call d_call cdr3_length cdr3_aa cdr3_nt
- TRBJ2-1 TRBV2 TRBD2 16 CASSGLAGASYNEQFF TGTGCCAGCAGCGGACTAGCGGGGGCCTCCTACAATGAGCAGTTCTTC
- TRBJ2-2 TRBV29-1 TRBD1 14 CSATRDRATGELFF TGCAGCGCGACGCGGGACAGGGCCACCGGGGAGCTGTTTTTT
once TRBJ1-1 TRBV3-1/TRBV3-2 - 12 CASSHQTGEAFF TGTGCCAGCAGCCACCAGACAGGTGAAGCTTTCTTT
- TRBJ2-1 TRBV4-1 TRBD2 18 CASSQEGLAGGPDNEQFF TGCGCCAGCAGCCAAGAGGGACTAGCGGGAGGGCCAGACAATGAGCAGTTCTTC
- TRBJ2-1 TRBV7-7 TRBD2 16 CASSLGVAGGQGEQFF TGTGCTAGCAGTCTAGGGGTAGCGGGGGGGCAAGGTGAGCAGTTCTTC
- TRBJ2-5 TRBV19 - 13 CATSWAVQETQYF TGTGCCACCTCCTGGGCAGTCCAAGAGACCCAGTACTTC
- TRBJ1-6 TRBV7-9 - 16 CASSLQGPNYNSPLHF TGTGCCAGCAGCCTGCAGGGACCGAATTATAATTCACCCCTCCACTTT
- TRBJ2-1 TRBV13 TRBD2 20 CASSSVLLAGGHFSYNEQFF TGTGCCAGCAGCTCCGTCTTGCTAGCGGGAGGACACTTCTCCTACAATGAGCAGTTCTTC
- TRBJ2-5 TRBV9 - 15 CASSVVGDLQETQYF TGTGCCAGCAGCGTAGTGGGGGACTTACAAGAGACCCAGTACTTC
- TRBJ1-2 TRBV6-5 - 13 CASTTTFNYGYTF TGTGCCAGCACCACGACATTTAACTATGGCTACACCTTC
few TRBJ2-7 TRBV5-1 TRBD1 15 CASRTPTGSSYEQYF TGCGCCAGCAGGACCCCGACAGGGAGCTCCTACGAGCAGTACTTC
- TRBJ1-5 TRBV12-2 - 15 CASRLPAWTEGPQHF TGTGCAAGTCGCTTACCGGCTTGGACCGAGGGGCCCCAGCATTTT
- TRBJ2-5 TRBV6-4 TRBD2 12 CASGLAEETQYF TGTGCCAGCGGACTAGCGGAAGAGACCCAGTACTTC
- TRBJ1-4 TRBV5-1 TRBD1 14 CASSRGQGSEKLFF TGCGCCAGCAGCCGGGGACAGGGGAGTGAAAAACTGTTTTTT
- TRBJ1-1 TRBV2 - 12 CASTLSRAEAFF TGTGCCAGCACCTTATCGAGGGCTGAAGCTTTCTTT
- TRBJ2-2 TRBV11-3 TRBD2 17 CASSLGRVAGHTGELFF TGTGCCAGCAGCTTAGGCCGCGTAGCGGGACACACCGGGGAGCTGTTTTTT
- TRBJ2-3 TRBV12-3/TRBV12-4 - 11 CASSLEGTQYF TGTGCCAGCAGTTTAGAGGGTACGCAGTATTTT
- TRBJ2-3 TRBV3-1/TRBV3-2 - 16 CASSQASGRGTDTQYF TGTGCCAGCAGCCAAGCGTCGGGTCGCGGCACAGATACGCAGTATTTT
few TRBJ1-6 TRBV7-8 - 15 CASSLEKPSNSPLHF TGTGCCAGCAGCTTAGAGAAGCCATCCAATTCACCCCTCCACTTT
- TRBJ2-1 TRBV24-1 TRBD2 16 CATSDAGTTFYNEQFF TGTGCCACCAGTGATGCCGGGACTACCTTCTACAATGAGCAGTTCTTC
- TRBJ2-5 TRBV7-3 - 14 CASSSTGSHETQYF TGTGCCAGCAGCTCTACAGGGTCCCACGAGACCCAGTACTTC
- TRBJ1-1 TRBV29-1 TRBD1 14 CSVDPSGTAGGAFF TGCAGCGTTGACCCTAGCGGGACAGCTGGAGGAGCTTTCTTT
- TRBJ2-1 TRBV28 TRBD1 14 CASSFGTGTNEQFF TGTGCCAGCAGTTTCGGGACAGGGACGAATGAGCAGTTCTTC
- TRBJ2-1 TRBV18 TRBD2 15 CASSQTSGGADEQFF TGTGCCAGCTCGCAGACTAGCGGGGGGGCTGATGAGCAGTTCTTC
- TRBJ2-4 TRBV5-1 TRBD1 14 CASSPRDRGNIQYF TGCGCCAGCAGCCCGAGGGACAGGGGAAACATTCAGTACTTC
- TRBJ2-3 TRBV9 - 14 CASSVEAWRDTQYF TGTGCCAGCAGCGTAGAAGCTTGGAGAGATACGCAGTATTTT
- TRBJ1-2 TRBV10-3 - 13 CAISGYLGDGYTF TGTGCCATCAGTGGTTATCTAGGGGACGGCTACACCTTC
- TRBJ2-7 TRBV5-1 - 16 CASSFRASSDLYEQYF TGCGCCAGCAGCTTCCGGGCCTCCTCGGACCTCTACGAGCAGTACTTC
- TRBJ1-6 TRBV10-3 - 14 CAISDLGAPSPLHF TGTGCCATCAGTGATCTGGGGGCGCCTTCACCCCTCCACTTT
- TRBJ2-3 TRBV14 TRBD2 15 CASRTSVSSTDTQYF TGTGCCAGCAGAACTAGCGTTTCTAGCACAGATACGCAGTATTTT
once TRBJ2-3 TRBV7-3 - 13 CASSFTETDTQYF TGTGCCAGCAGCTTTACAGAGACAGATACGCAGTATTTT
- TRBJ2-5 TRBV5-1 - 11 CASRGSETQYF TGCGCCAGCAGGGGGTCGGAGACCCAGTACTTC
- TRBJ2-7 TRBV27 - 10 CASSPVQPYF TGTGCCAGCAGTCCTGTCCAGCCGTACTTC
- TRBJ2-7 TRBV14 - 11 CASSLTYEQYF TGTGCCAGCAGCCTGACCTACGAGCAGTACTTC
- TRBJ2-7 TRBV7-9 TRBD1 15 CASSVAQGGPYEQYF TGTGCCAGCAGCGTCGCACAAGGGGGCCCCTACGAGCAGTACTTC
few TRBJ1-5 TRBV6-6 - 14 CASSYEMGAQPQHF TGTGCCAGCAGTTACGAAATGGGGGCCCAGCCCCAGCATTTT
- TRBJ2-7 TRBV6-5 - 14 CASSQKGSGLWEYF TGTGCCAGCAGTCAAAAGGGTTCGGGGTTGTGGGAGTACTTC
- TRBJ2-3 TRBV4-2 - 16 CASSQGDGGAVDTQYF TGTGCCAGCAGCCAAGGGGACGGGGGAGCGGTAGATACGCAGTATTTT
- TRBJ2-3 TRBV6-5 TRBD2 15 CASREGTSRTDTQYF TGTGCCAGCAGGGAGGGGACTAGCCGCACAGATACGCAGTATTTT
- TRBJ1-5 TRBV12-3/TRBV12-4 - 13 CASSFDTNQPQHF TGTGCCAGCAGTTTTGACACCAATCAGCCCCAGCATTTT
- TRBJ2-2 TRBV29-1 - 16 CSVVARSLTNTGELFF TGCAGCGTTGTAGCCAGGTCCCTAACCAACACCGGGGAGCTGTTTTTT
once TRBJ1-5 TRBV2 - 14 CASIAQSGNQPQHF TGTGCCAGCATAGCGCAATCCGGCAATCAGCCCCAGCATTTT
- TRBJ1-4 TRBV12-1 - 15 CASSTTGTGKEKLFF TGTGCCAGCAGCACAACCGGGACAGGGAAGGAAAAACTGTTTTTT
- TRBJ2-2 TRBV9 TRBD2 19 CASSPYIGSILAAAGELFF TGTGCCAGCAGCCCCTATATTGGGTCGATCCTAGCGGCAGCCGGGGAGCTGTTTTTT
few TRBJ1-2 TRBV2 - 13 CASSEVASWGYTF TGTGCCAGCAGTGAAGTGGCCAGTTGGGGCTACACCTTC
- TRBJ1-1 TRBV11-2 - 14 CASIGFAGGTEAFF TGTGCCAGCATAGGGTTTGCGGGGGGCACTGAAGCTTTCTTT
- TRBJ1-2 TRBV11-2 - 11 CASTFMVRYTF TGTGCCAGCACATTCATGGTGCGCTACACCTTC
- TRBJ2-3 TRBV28 - 15 CASPPRERHPDTQYF TGTGCCAGTCCCCCGAGGGAGCGGCATCCAGATACGCAGTATTTT
- TRBJ1-1 TRBV18 - 14 CASSREGEGTEAFF TGTGCCAGCTCACGGGAGGGGGAGGGCACTGAAGCTTTCTTT
- TRBJ2-3 TRBV6-5 - 15 CASSYSVGRPDTQYF TGTGCCAGCAGTTACTCGGTCGGACGGCCAGATACGCAGTATTTT
- TRBJ2-1 TRBV19 TRBD2 16 CASSVGSGGAYNEQFF TGTGCCAGTAGTGTGGGAAGCGGGGGGGCCTACAATGAGCAGTTCTTC
- TRBJ2-7 TRBV19 TRBD1 15 CASSIGQGLSYEQYF TGTGCCAGTAGTATCGGACAGGGGCTCTCCTACGAGCAGTACTTC